This is a list of T cell receptor beta chains from one sample in a study of T cell responses to AZD1222 COVID-19 vaccine. Profiling relied on immunoSEQ multiplex PCR, and the TCRdb table lists in-frame clones only, not all of them. The table has about 130,000 clones, approximately 91% seen once; the top ten hold about 6%. The starting material was peripheral blood, obtained on day 0 of AZD1222 vaccination. These TCRs come from an adult in good health. CDR3s leave out the opening cysteine and the closing phenylalanine or tryptophan. Expanded clones are given a class, and other clones once, few, many or no size at all.

. | TRBJ1-1 | TRBV9 | ASSVDPGPEAF
few | TRBJ1-2 | TRBV12-3/TRBV12-4 | ASSLQGNYGYT
. | TRBJ2-6 | TRBV18 | ASSLDRGAGANVLT
. | TRBJ1-1 | TRBV12-3/TRBV12-4 | ASSFTEAF
once | TRBJ1-2 | TRBV29-1 | SVVGPRSYGYT
. | TRBJ1-5 | TRBV12-3/TRBV12-4 | ASSLAGNQPQH
. | TRBJ1-4 | TRBV4-1 | ASSQVLAEKLF
. | TRBJ1-5 | TRBV5-4 | ASSLAINQPQH
. | TRBJ2-2 | TRBV28 | ASSSRGGNTGELF
. | TRBJ1-2 | TRBV10-3 | ANAPGGTYGYT
. | TRBJ2-3 | TRBV5-1 | ASSLAAAADTQY
. | TRBJ2-7 | TRBV7-9 | ASSFSGVSYEQY
. | TRBJ1-2 | TRBV7-2 | ASSLGTGDIYGYT
. | TRBJ2-5 | TRBV30 | AWSVKWGGPGTQY
once | TRBJ2-5 | TRBV6-1 | ASSERATQETQY
. | TRBJ1-1 | TRBV5-1 | ASSQTGDTEAF
. | TRBJ1-2 | TRBV6-5 | ASSNQQGRGGYT
. | TRBJ1-2 | TRBV5-1 | ASSLGLQGGGYT
. | TRBJ1-4 | TRBV5-5 | ASSSEWTGGSEKLF